The 25 T cell receptor beta chains presented below share a single source sample, sequenced in a study of Ad26.COV2.S vaccination and SARS-CoV-2 variants. Treatment defined: roughly 19 received Ad26.COV2.S at low or high dose, single or two shots; 5 received placebo; per-sample allocation not given. On day 63 after the first injection, vaccine and placebo recipients gave samples. Measured with immunoSEQ multiplex PCR; TCRdb has only the in-frame clones, and not every one. The data contain roughly 700,000 clones, approximately 88% of them singletons. The starting material was peripheral blood, obtained in a trial of Ad26.COV2.S vaccine versus placebo. These receptor sequences come from a person aged 18 to 65 who received the Ad26.COV2.S COVID-19 vaccine or a placebo.

This rearrangement joins TRBV7-9 to TRBJ1-1, with a tentative D call TRBD1 (6 bases). V lost 3 bases to trimming and J lost 5 bases, with 10 bases between them. There are 13 residues in the CDR3. Germline V CDR1 and CDR2: SEHNR, FQNEAQ (reference sequence). The CDR3 nucleotides are TGTGCCAGCAGCTTCGGGGGGGCTACTGAAGCTTTCTTT. Its protein product is CASSFGGATEAFF.

This chain joins TRBV28 and TRBJ1-2; D remains ambiguous. The germline V gene has CDR1 MDHEN and CDR2 SYDVKM. Trimming left V 10 bases short and J 0 bases short, with 12 bases between. The CDR3 runs 13 residues. The CDR3 region is CATDKGANYGYTF. Written as DNA, the CDR3 is TGTGCCACCGACAAGGGAGCTAACTATGGCTACACCTTC.

V is TRBV5-4 and J is TRBJ2-2, with 9 bases that match TRBD1. The junction had 6 bases not matched to a gene; V was cut back by 5 bases and J by 7 bases. The CDR3 runs 14 residues. Germline CDR1 is SGHNT and CDR2 is YYREEE (reference sequence). The CDR3 nucleotides are TGTGCCAGCAGTAACAGGGGGCTGAGCGGGGAGCTGTTTTTT. Translating gives CASSNRGLSGELFF.

Turning to this clone: Other DNA sequences of this sample code for an identical CDR3. The chain is built from TRBV5-1 and TRBJ2-2; maybe TRBD2 (5 bases). The CDR3 extends over 15 amino acids. Trimming shortened V by 0 bases and J by 2 bases, and 8 bases separated the two germline ends. The V gene's germline CDR1 is SGHRS and CDR2 YFSETQ. The CDR3 protein is CASSLGGLNTGELFF. The DNA of the CDR3 is TGCGCCAGCAGCTTGGGAGGGCTCAACACCGGGGAGCTGTTTTTT.

This clone has only one observation. The chain joins TRBV2 to TRBJ2-1; 9 nucleotides match TRBD1. The trim removed 7 bases at V and 2 bases at J, leaving 6 bases unmatched. Germline V gene data show CDR1 as SNHLY and CDR2 as FYNNEI. The CDR3 extends over 15 amino acids. CDR3 nucleotide sequence: TGTGCCAGCACTCCGGACAGGGGAACCTACAATGAGCAGTTCTTC. It codes for CASTPDRGTYNEQFF.

This sequence joins TRBV27 and TRBJ2-7; 9 positions match TRBD1. The CDR3 spans 14 residues. The V and J ends lost 7 bases and 2 bases, in that order; junction bases with no gene match: 6. Germline V lookup: CDR1 MNHEY, CDR2 SMNVEV (reference sequence). The CDR3 coding sequence is TGTGCCAGCAAGAGGACAGGGGATGCCTACGAGCAGTACTTC. Translated, it gives CASKRTGDAYEQYF.

This clone was observed a single time. The chain recombines TRBV18 with TRBJ2-1; 10 positions match TRBD2. V dropped 2 bases and J dropped 9; count of bases not matched to a gene: 7. CDR1 and CDR2 (germline): KGHSH, LQKENI. This CDR3 comprises 15 residues. This CDR3 is CASSPLLAGWSEQFF. The CDR3, as DNA: TGTGCCAGCTCACCATTACTAGCGGGATGGAGTGAGCAGTTCTTC.

In this sample, this clone turned up once. The chain uses TRBV4-2 and TRBJ1-1; no firm D call. Germline lookup yields CDR1 LGHNA and CDR2 YNFKEQ. This CDR3 contains 15 residues. Trimming took off 4 bases at V and 1 base at J, with 13 bases between the two ends. CDR3 sequence (DNA): TGTGCCAGCAGCCCCCATGACTACCGGAACACTGAAGCTTTCTTT. Its protein is CASSPHDYRNTEAFF.

This chain uses TRBV2 with TRBJ1-2; 8 bases line up with TRBD1. J gave up 3 bases and V 6 bases, and 6 bases lay outside the gene matches. The CDR3 has 14 residues. CDR1 and CDR2 (germline): SNHLY, FYNNEI. The CDR3 DNA reads as TGTGCCAGCAGCTCCTCGACAGGGGACTATGGCTACACCTTC. The encoded protein is CASSSSTGDYGYTF.

As regards this clone: The sample carries other DNA sequences with the same CDR3. V is TRBV2 and J is TRBJ1-5; D gene uncertain. The V end was cut by 5 bases, the J end by 0 bases, with 8 bases between. The CDR3 has 14 residues. Germline CDR1 SNHLY, CDR2 FYNNEI. The CDR3 reads CASSSQLSNQPQHF. CDR3 DNA: TGTGCCAGCAGTAGCCAGCTTAGCAATCAGCCCCAGCATTTT.

V is TRBV20-1 and J is TRBJ2-5; a possible D gene is TRBD2 (6 bases). Germline assignment: CDR1 DFQATT and CDR2 SNEGSKA (reference sequence). Between the trimmed V and J ends, which lost 3 bases and 1 base, there was a span of 18 bases. This CDR3 comprises 16 residues. The CDR3 sequence: CSASLPPGVGQETQYF. The CDR3 DNA reads TGCAGTGCTAGTTTACCCCCGGGGGTCGGCCAAGAGACCCAGTACTTC.

This clone has just a few counts. V is TRBV18 and J is TRBJ2-7, with 10 nucleotides matching TRBD2. V lost 3 bases to trimming and J lost 4 bases; unmatched junction nucleotides: 12. The CDR3 extends over 17 amino acids. Germline lookup yields CDR1 KGHSH and CDR2 LQKENI. The CDR3 coding sequence is TGTGCCAGCTCACCTCCGGGCCTAGCGGGAGAAGGGTACGAGCAGTACTTC. Translation gives CASSPPGLAGEGYEQYF.

V gene TRBV7-9 combines with J gene TRBJ1-3; unclear D gene. Trimming pared 5 bases from V and 4 bases from J, leaving 15 bases between. Germline loops: CDR1 SEHNR, CDR2 FQNEAQ (reference sequence). CDR3 length: 15 amino acids. The CDR3 loop reads CASSLVGARGNTIYF. The CDR3 DNA follows: TGTGCCAGCAGCCTTGTAGGTGCGCGGGGAAACACCATATATTTT.

The V gene is TRBV4-1, the J gene TRBJ1-4; D is possibly TRBD1 (5 bases). V gave up 3 bases and J gave up 4 bases, with 12 bases separating them. This CDR3 has 15 amino acids. Germline loops: CDR1 MGHRA, CDR2 YSYEKL. DNA of the CDR3: TGCGCCAGCAGCCATGGGACTGGGATTAATGAAAAACTGTTTTTT. It translates to CASSHGTGINEKLFF.

This clone was seen a single time. At the DNA level, this CDR3 is encoded by other sequences in the same sample as well. The chain joins TRBV7-6 to TRBJ1-4; D not certain. The CDR3 is made up of 14 amino acids. Germline V CDR1 and CDR2: SGHVS, FNYEAQ. V lost 1 base and J lost 0, with 3 bases in between. The CDR3 protein is CASSLGATNEKLFF. The CDR3 DNA is TGTGCCAGCAGCTTAGGGGCAACTAATGAAAAACTGTTTTTT.

This chain links TRBV4-2 with TRBJ1-5, with no clear D. In germline, CDR1 is LGHNA, CDR2 YNFKEQ. CDR3 length: 15 residues. V was clipped by 0 bases and J by 3 bases, with 9 bases between them. CDR3 nucleotides: TGTGCCAGCAGCCAAGACGGCAGCCACAATCAGCCCCAGCATTTT. Translating gives CASSQDGSHNQPQHF.

The V gene is TRBV5-5, the J gene TRBJ1-2; D gene uncertain. CDR3 length: 14 residues. The V and J ends lost 2 bases and 2 bases respectively, with 10 bases between them. The V gene's germline CDR1 is SGHKS and CDR2 YYEKEE (reference sequence). The CDR3 reads CASSFGFANYGYTF. In DNA form, the CDR3 reads TGTGCCAGCAGCTTCGGGTTTGCAAACTATGGCTACACCTTC.

The chain links TRBV19 to TRBJ2-2; 11 bases fit TRBD1. V was pared by 5 bases and J by 8 bases, with 4 bases of the junction left unmatched. CDR1 LNHDA and CDR2 SQIVND come from the germline V gene (reference sequence). The CDR3 length is 14 residues. The CDR3 spells CASSWTGGAGELFF. The CDR3 nucleotides read TGTGCCAGTAGTTGGACAGGGGGCGCGGGGGAGCTGTTTTTT.

The CDR3 DNA reads as TGTGCCAGCTCACCTTCGGGACAGGGCATGTACGAGCAGTACTTC. It yields the protein CASSPSGQGMYEQYF. The chain uses TRBV18 and TRBJ2-7, with 9 bases aligning to TRBD1. CDR3 length equals 15 residues. The J segment lost 4 bases and the V segment lost 3 bases, leaving 7 bases of the junction unmatched. CDR1 is KGHSH, CDR2 LQKENI, per germline.

This chain joins TRBV19 and TRBJ2-5; 10 bases fit TRBD2. V gave up 3 bases and J gave up 1 base; unmatched junction bases: 2. Looked up from germline, CDR1 is LNHDA and CDR2 is SQIVND (reference sequence). This CDR3 is built from 15 residues. The DNA for the CDR3 is TGTGCCAGTAGTATCCTAGCGGGAGCCCAAGAGACCCAGTACTTC. It specifies CASSILAGAQETQYF.

This chain links TRBV30 with TRBJ2-1; 9 nucleotides align to TRBD1. The CDR3 totals 12 residues. Germline CDR1 GTSNPN, CDR2 SVGIG (reference sequence). CDR3 amino acids: CAVGTGSNEQFF. As DNA, the CDR3 is TGTGCAGTGGGGACAGGGTCGAATGAGCAGTTCTTC.

This clone has just a few counts. The gene calls are TRBV9 and TRBJ1-2; D is unresolved. The germline V gene encodes CDR1 SGDLS and CDR2 YYNGEE. The ends were cut back, 3 bases at V and 8 bases at J, with 11 bases in the middle. The CDR3 is made up of 12 amino acids. The CDR3 bases are TGTGCCAGCAGCGCCTCCTCAGGCGGCTACACCTTC. Residues: CASSASSGGYTF. The full variable domain, completed using reference TRBV9 and TRBJ1-2, is DSGVTQTPKHLITATGQRVTLRCSPRSGDLSVYWYQQSLDQGLQFLIQYYNGEERAKGNILERFSAQQFPDLHSELNLSSLELGDSALYFCASSASSGGYTFGSGTRLTVV.

The J gene is TRBJ2-1, the V gene TRBV27; the match to TRBD2 covers 10 bases. Germline CDR1 MNHEY, CDR2 SMNVEV (reference sequence). Trimming removed 9 bases from V and 7 bases from J; junction bases left unmatched: 12. The CDR3 sequence is 15 residues long. Written as DNA, the CDR3 is TGTGCCAGTTTCCGAGCGCTTAGCGGGGGGAATGAGCAGTTCTTC. This sequence encodes CASFRALSGGNEQFF.

The chain links TRBV12-3 or TRBV12-4 to TRBJ1-6; 8 positions agree with TRBD1. CDR3 length: 13 residues. Trimming cost V 7 bases and J 13 bases; bases outside gene matches: 9. DNA of the CDR3: TGTGCCAGCACCGACAGGGGACTAATCCCCCTCCACTTT. Protein sequence: CASTDRGLIPLHF.

The gene calls are TRBV20-1 and TRBJ2-3; D unresolved. Germline CDR1 and CDR2: DFQATT and SNEGSKA (reference sequence). V shed 3 bases and J shed 0 bases, with 10 bases lying between them. CDR3 length: 14 amino acids. The CDR3 region is CSASSPKSTDTQYF. The DNA for the CDR3 is TGCAGTGCTAGTAGCCCCAAGAGCACAGATACGCAGTATTTT.